This TCR beta chain was identified in a study of response to subunit inactivated influenza vaccine. Study-level points and caveats: It was the authors' suggestion that each seasonal influenza vaccination recruits few new T cells.

There are many counts of this clonotype. Its target is not known. After removal of 4 bases from V and 2 bases from J, the junction contained 10 bases not matched to a gene. Germline V gives CDR1 SGHRS, CDR2 YFSETQ. The CDR3 spans 16 residues. TCRdb reprocessed the RT-PCR reads via MiXCR and lists one record per CDR3 protein. This table holds fewer than 600,000 distinct CDR3 sequences, less than 7.5% found once. Specimen: PBMCs from blood, collected less than 30 months after vaccination. The rearrangement links TRBV5-1 to TRBJ2-5, with 8 bases identical to TRBD2. This TCR came from a man between 50 and 69 years old who received an inactivated influenza vaccine. CDR3 amino acids: CASSPYRGGQQETQYF. The CDR3 region has the DNA TGCGCCAGCAGCCCGTACCGGGGGGGCCAACAAGAGACCCAGTACTTC.